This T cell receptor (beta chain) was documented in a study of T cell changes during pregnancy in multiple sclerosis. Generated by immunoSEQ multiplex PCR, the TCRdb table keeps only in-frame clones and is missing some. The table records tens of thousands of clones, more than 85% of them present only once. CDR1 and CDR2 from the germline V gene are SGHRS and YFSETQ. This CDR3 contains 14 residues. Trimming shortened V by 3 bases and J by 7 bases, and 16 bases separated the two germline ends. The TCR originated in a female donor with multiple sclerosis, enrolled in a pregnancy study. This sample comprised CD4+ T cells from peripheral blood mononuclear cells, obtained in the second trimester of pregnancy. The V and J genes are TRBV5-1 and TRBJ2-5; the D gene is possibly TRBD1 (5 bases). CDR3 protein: CASSSDGALGTQYF. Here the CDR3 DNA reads TGCGCCAGCAGCTCGGATGGGGCCCTCGGGACCCAGTACTTC.